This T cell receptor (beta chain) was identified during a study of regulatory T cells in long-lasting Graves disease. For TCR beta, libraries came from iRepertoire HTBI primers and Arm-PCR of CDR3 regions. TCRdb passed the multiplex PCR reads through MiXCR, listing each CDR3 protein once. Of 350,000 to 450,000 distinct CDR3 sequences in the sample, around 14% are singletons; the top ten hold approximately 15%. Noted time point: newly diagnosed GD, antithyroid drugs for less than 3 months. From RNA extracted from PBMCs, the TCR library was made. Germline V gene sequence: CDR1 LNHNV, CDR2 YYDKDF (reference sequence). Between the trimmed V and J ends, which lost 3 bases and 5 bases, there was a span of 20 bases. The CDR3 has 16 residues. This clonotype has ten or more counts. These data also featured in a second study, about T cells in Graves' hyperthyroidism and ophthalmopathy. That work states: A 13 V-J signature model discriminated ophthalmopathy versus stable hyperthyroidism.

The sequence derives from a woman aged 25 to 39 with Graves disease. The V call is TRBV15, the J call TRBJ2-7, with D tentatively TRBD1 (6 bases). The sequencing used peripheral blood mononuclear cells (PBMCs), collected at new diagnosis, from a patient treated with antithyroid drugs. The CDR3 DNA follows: TGTGCCACCAGCAGGGAGAGGATTGGGGGCGGCGACGAGCAGTACTTC. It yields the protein CATSRERIGGGDEQYF. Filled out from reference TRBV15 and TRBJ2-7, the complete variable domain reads DAMVIQNPRYQVTQFGKPVTLSCSQTLNHNVMYWYQQKSSQAPKLLFHYYDKDFNNEADTPDNFQSRRPNTSFCFLDIRSPGLGDTAMYLCATSRERIGGGDEQYFGPGTRLTVT.